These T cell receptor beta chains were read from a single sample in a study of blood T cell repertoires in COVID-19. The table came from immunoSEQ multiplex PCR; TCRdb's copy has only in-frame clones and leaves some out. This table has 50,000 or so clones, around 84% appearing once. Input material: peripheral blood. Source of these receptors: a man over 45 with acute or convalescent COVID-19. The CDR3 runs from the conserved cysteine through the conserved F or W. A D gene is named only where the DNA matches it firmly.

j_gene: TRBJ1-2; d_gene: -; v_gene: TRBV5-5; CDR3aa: CASSLAQTYGYTF
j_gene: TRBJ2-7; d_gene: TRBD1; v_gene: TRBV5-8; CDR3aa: CASSTRDRGSYEQYF
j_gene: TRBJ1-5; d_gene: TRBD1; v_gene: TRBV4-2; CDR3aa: CASSDRGNQPQHF
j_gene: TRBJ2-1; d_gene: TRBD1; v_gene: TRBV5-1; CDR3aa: CASSSSRTGGMSYNEQFF
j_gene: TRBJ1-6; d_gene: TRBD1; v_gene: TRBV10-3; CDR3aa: CATGQGVYNSPLHF
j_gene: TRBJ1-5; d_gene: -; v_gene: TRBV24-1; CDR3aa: CATSDTQGVVDQPQHF
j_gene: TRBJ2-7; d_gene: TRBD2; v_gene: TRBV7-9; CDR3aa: CASSLLAGGDEQYF
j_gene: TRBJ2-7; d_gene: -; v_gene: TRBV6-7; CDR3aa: CASSYSTYEQYF
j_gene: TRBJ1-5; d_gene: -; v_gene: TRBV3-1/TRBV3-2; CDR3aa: CASSQDPGGNQPQHF
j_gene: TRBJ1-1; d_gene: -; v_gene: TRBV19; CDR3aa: CASSIAGRGNTEAFF
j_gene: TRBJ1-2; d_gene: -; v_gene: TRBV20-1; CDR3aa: CSAPLGGGYTF
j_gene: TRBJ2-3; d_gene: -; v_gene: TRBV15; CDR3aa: CATSKIRGTSTDTQYF
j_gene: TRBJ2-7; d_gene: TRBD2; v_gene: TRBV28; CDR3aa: CASRLGGGLARGEQYF
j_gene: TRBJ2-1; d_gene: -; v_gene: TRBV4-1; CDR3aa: CASSQVALIAANEQFF
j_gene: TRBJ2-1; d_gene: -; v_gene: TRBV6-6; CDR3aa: CAAGRGNEQFF
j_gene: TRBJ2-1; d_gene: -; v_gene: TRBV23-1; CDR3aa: CASSQSPSVIEQFF
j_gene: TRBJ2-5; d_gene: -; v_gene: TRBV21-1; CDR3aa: CASSKVFRGRRIKETQYF
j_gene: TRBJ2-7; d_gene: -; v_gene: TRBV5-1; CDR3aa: CASSLFLTTYEQYF
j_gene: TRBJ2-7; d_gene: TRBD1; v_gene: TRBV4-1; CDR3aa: CASSFRGQGRVEQYF
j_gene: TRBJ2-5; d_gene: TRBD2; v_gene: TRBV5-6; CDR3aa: CASSSLTSGSKTQYF
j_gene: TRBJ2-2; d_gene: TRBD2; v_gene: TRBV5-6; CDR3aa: CASSHRTSRTGELFF
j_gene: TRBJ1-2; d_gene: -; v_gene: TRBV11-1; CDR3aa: CASSLESPANYGYTF
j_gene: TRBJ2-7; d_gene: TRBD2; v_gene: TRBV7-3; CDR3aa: CASSLHERTSGTYEQYF
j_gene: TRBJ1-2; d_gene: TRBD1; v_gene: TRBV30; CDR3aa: CASRQGAALSGYTF
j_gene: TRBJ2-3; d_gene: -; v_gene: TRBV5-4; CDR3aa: CASSLAGDTQYF
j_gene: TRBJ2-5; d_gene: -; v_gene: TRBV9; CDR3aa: CASSVEGGFETQYF
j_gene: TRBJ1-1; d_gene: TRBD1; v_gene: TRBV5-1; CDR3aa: CASSTPGQGAAEAFF